The present TCR beta chain was sequenced within a study of blood T cells in healthy people across ages. Study information: Capture by template switching was about one barcoded beta molecule per two T cells. Whole-study results and caveats: Researchers judged that diversity estimates from one million T cells fell short of true values.

The people who gave samples were healthy Caucasians from Russia, aged roughly 6 to 100. Points on this clonotype: Its antigen is currently unknown.

Germline V CDR1 and CDR2: LGHNA, YSLEER. Trimming removed 3 bases at V and 3 bases at J, with 9 bases between. This CDR3 is 15 amino acids long. The authors ran a second PCR of about 7 to 11 cycles using a sample-barcoded 5' primer and a J-beta primer mix. Samples each returned at least 2.5 million CDR3-containing paired-end reads. TCRdb independently ran MiXCR on the 5' RACE reads; one entry per CDR3 protein. This table holds 650,000 to 900,000 distinct CDR3 sequences, less than 80% found once. The receptor was derived from a man aged 25 to 40 in good health. The chain uses TRBV4-3 and TRBJ1-6; possibly TRBD1 for D (5 bases). Sequencing input: blood. This CDR3 is CASSHGADYNSPLHF. The CDR3 coding sequence is TGCGCCAGCAGCCATGGGGCGGACTATAATTCACCCCTCCACTTT.